The subject of this entry is one T cell receptor (beta chain). Libraries were prepared by immunoSEQ multiplex PCR; TCRdb keeps only in-frame clonotypes and omits some of them. The repertoire holds 91,000 or so clones, 85% to 95% seen once, with about 2% in the top ten. The data were taken from a study of T cell changes during pregnancy in multiple sclerosis. The junction had 8 bases not matched to a gene; V was cut back by 8 bases and J by 4 bases. The length of the CDR3 is 13 residues. CDR1 and CDR2 (germline): MNHEY, SMNVEV (reference sequence). The starting material was peripheral blood, obtained after pregnancy. The chain is built from TRBV27 and TRBJ2-7, with 7 bases that match TRBD2. The TCR sequence derives from a female donor with multiple sclerosis, enrolled in a pregnancy study. CDR3 in DNA: TGTGCCAGCGCCCAAGCGGGACTTTACGAGCAGTACTTC. This translates into CASAQAGLYEQYF.